The T cell receptor (beta chain) described here comes from a study of shared clonotypes between healthy human individuals. General study results and limits: The authors sampled blood alone, and tissue repertoires likely differ. Though the depth was large, rarefaction showed that sorted-subset sequencing was incomplete.

Running of the assay took place at deep level. The repertoire was sequenced with immunoSEQ multiplex PCR; TCRdb's copy has only in-frame clones and lacks some. The sample holds some 1,100,000 clones, 78% seen once. The germline gives CDR1 SGHTA, CDR2 FQGNSA. V was shortened by 3 bases and J by 2 bases, with 4 bases between the two germline ends. The CDR3 covers 12 residues. For this clone: What it binds is unknown. Distinct nucleotide sequences in the sample also encode this CDR3.

Adult donors, all healthy and HIV-negative, had no recent acute infections or vaccinations. The sequence was obtained from a man aged 18-30 years in good health. Some clones in this sample may be carry-over from other donors' samples. The specimen was memory CD4+ T cells from PBMCs. Subset meaning: CD45RA-negative fraction. This chain joins TRBV7-2 and TRBJ1-2; D is undetermined. DNA of the CDR3: TGTGCCAGCAGCTTCTTGAACTATGGCTACACCTTC. It yields the protein CASSFLNYGYTF. The full variable domain, completed using reference TRBV7-2 and TRBJ1-2, is GAGVSQSPSNKVTEKGKDVELRCDPISGHTALYWYRQSLGQGLEFLIYFQGNSAPDKSGLPSDRFSAERTGGSVSTLTIQRTQQEDSAVYLCASSFLNYGYTFGSGTRLTVV.